The T cell receptor beta chain described here comes from a study of T cell repertoires in cytomegalovirus infection. At the level of the study: CMV infection together with matching HLA type was indicated by public TCR beta signatures.

Overall study results and limits: Accumulated public TCR beta family frequency recognized individuals carrying CMV together with the relevant HLA. The ex vivo response showed dominance by HLA-C-restricted CMV-specific TCR beta clonotypes.

TCRdb re-called the reads through MiXCR, storing one row per CDR3 protein. The sample shows approximately 730,000 distinct CDR3 sequences, around 32% of them seen only once. This clonotype was counted between two and nine times. What it binds is unknown. Sequenced here: cultured PBMCs, sampled from culture after CMV antigen stimulation. The receptor's source is a human donor in good health (CMV status not recorded). Some clones in this sample may be carry-over from other donors' samples.

The CDR3 is CASSQDRQMNTEAFF. CDR3 nucleotide sequence: TGCGCCAGCAGCCAAGATCGACAGATGAACACTGAAGCTTTCTTT. The chain joins TRBV4-3 to TRBJ1-1; a possible D gene is TRBD1 (5 bases). Germline-derived CDR1 and CDR2 are LGHNA and YSLEER. Deletions cut 0 bases from V and 0 bases from J, with 8 bases between. There are 15 residues in the CDR3.